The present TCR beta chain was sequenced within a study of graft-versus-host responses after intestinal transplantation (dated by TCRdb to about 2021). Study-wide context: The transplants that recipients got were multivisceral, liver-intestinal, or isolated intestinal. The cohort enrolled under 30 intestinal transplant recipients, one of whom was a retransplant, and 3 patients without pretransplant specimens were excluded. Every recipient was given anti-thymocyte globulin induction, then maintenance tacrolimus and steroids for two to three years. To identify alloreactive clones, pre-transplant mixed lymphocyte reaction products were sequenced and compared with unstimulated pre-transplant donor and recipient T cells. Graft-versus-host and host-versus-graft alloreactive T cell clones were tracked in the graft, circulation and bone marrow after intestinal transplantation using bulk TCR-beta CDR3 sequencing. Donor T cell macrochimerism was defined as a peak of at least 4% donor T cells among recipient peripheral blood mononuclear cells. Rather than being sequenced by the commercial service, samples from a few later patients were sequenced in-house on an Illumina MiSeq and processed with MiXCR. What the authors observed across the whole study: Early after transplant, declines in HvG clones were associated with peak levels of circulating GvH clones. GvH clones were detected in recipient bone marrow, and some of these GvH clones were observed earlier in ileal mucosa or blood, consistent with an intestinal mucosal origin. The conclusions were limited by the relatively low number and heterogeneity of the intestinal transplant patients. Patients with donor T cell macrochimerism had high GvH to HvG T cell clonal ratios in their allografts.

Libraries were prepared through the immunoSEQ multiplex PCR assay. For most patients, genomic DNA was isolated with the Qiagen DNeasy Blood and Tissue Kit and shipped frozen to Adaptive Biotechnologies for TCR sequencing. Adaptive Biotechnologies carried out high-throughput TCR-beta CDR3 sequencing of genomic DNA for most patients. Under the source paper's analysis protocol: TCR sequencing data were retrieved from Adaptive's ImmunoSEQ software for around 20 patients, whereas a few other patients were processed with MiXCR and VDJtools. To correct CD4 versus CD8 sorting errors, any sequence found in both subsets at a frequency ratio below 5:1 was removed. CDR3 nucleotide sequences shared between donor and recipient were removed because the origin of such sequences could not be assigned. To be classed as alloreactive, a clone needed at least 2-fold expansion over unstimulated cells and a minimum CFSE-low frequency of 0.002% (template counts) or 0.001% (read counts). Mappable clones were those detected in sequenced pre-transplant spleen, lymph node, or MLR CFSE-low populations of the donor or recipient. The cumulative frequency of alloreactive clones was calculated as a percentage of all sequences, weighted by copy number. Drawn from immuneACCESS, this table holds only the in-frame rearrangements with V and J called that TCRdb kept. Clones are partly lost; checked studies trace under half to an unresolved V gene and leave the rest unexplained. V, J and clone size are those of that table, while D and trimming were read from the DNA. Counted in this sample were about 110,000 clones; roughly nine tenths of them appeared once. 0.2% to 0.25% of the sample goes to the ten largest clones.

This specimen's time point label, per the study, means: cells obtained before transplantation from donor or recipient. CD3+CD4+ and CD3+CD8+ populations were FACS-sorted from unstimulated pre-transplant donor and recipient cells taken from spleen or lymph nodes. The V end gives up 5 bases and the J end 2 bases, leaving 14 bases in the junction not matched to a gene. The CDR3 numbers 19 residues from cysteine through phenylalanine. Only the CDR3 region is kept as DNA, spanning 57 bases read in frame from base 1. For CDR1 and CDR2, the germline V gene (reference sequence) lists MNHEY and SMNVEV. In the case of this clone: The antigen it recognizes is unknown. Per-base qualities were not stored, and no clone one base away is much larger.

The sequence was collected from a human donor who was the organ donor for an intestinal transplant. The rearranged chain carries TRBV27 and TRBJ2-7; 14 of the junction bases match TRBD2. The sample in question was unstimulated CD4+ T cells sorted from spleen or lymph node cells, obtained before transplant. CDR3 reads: CASSPRLAGGNSLTYEQYF. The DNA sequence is TGTGCCAGCAGTCCCCGACTAGCGGGAGGGAATTCACTAACCTACGAGCAGTACTTC.